This TCR beta chain was sequenced in a study of shared clonotypes between healthy human individuals. This CDR3 is built from 14 residues. V gave up 2 bases and J gave up 4 bases, with 11 bases separating them. Germline V gene lookup returns CDR1 SEHNR and CDR2 FQNEAQ (reference sequence). The sample holds a few counts of this clone. Its target is unknown. In the sorted-subset replicate PCRs, 150 to 250 ng DNA, around 30,000 T cell genomes, was used. The repertoire was sequenced with immunoSEQ multiplex PCR; TCRdb's copy has only in-frame clones and lacks some. Of about 1 million clones in the sample, about 76% were seen once. General observations from the study: It was expected that sequencing depth would affect clonotype sharing among donors.

Sequenced material: memory CD4+ T cells sorted from blood. The subset denotes: CD45RA-negative fraction. This chain links TRBV7-9 with TRBJ1-2; TRBD1 might be the D (5 bases). The sequence was collected from a man aged 18 to 29 in good health. The CDR3 DNA reads TGTGCCAGCAGCTTAAAGGCAGGGCCCTATGGCTACACCTTC. Translation gives CASSLKAGPYGYTF.